The 20 T cell receptor beta chains given below trace back to one sample, sequenced in a study of early stage breast cancer tumors. Repertoires were generated with immunoSEQ multiplex PCR, while TCRdb's copy carries only in-frame clones and drops some. This table has 27,000 or so clones, 84% appearing once. The sample comprised blood. The receptors were gathered from a person in their fifties or sixties with breast cancer.

This clone came up a few times. The rearrangement joins TRBV28 to TRBJ2-2; 11 bases agree with TRBD2. Germline CDR1 and CDR2: MDHEN and SYDVKM. CDR3 length: 17 amino acids. V dropped 10 bases and J dropped 4; count of bases not matched to a gene: 14. The CDR3 nucleotides read TGTGCCACCAAGAGGAGTAGCGGGGGGGCTCGCACCGGGGAGCTGTTTTTT. Its translation is CATKRSSGGARTGELFF.

The chain is built from TRBV4-3 and TRBJ2-1; no definite D call. Trimming took 10 bases from V and 4 from J, leaving 17 bases between them. The CDR3 totals 14 residues. In germline, CDR1 is LGHNA, CDR2 YSLEER. CDR3 nucleotides: TGCGCCACCCTCCTTCGACTGGGGTACAATGAGCAGTTCTTC. It encodes CATLLRLGYNEQFF.

The rearrangement joins TRBV20-1 to TRBJ2-1; D gene ambiguous. The germline V gene has CDR1 DFQATT and CDR2 SNEGSKA (reference sequence). V dropped 3 bases and J dropped 9 bases, with 6 bases sitting between them. The CDR3 covers 10 residues. CDR3 region: CSASLGEQFF. CDR3 in DNA: TGCAGTGCTAGCCTCGGTGAGCAGTTCTTC.

CDR3 in amino acids: CASSFGTGGNTDTQYF. In nucleotides, the CDR3 is TGTGCCAGCAGCTTCGGGACAGGGGGTAACACAGATACGCAGTATTTT. The chain is built from TRBV11-3 and TRBJ2-3; 11 nucleotides agree with TRBD1. The junction had 4 bases not matched to a gene; V was cut back by 3 bases and J by 2 bases. This CDR3 has 16 amino acids. CDR1 is SGHNT and CDR2 is YENEEA in the germline V gene.

J is TRBJ2-1 and V is TRBV27; D not certain. The CDR3 spans 14 residues. Germline lookup yields CDR1 MNHEY and CDR2 SMNVEV (reference sequence). The V end lost 3 bases, the J end lost 4 bases, and 10 bases lay between the germline ends. This chain's CDR3 is CASSFSGLYNEQFF. CDR3 sequence (DNA): TGTGCCAGCAGTTTCTCGGGCCTTTACAATGAGCAGTTCTTC.

The V call is TRBV15, the J call TRBJ2-5; TRBD2 aligns across 10 bases. The CDR3 covers 16 residues. V lost 0 bases to trimming and J lost 4 bases; unmatched junction nucleotides: 5. Germline-derived CDR1 and CDR2 are LNHNV and YYDKDF (reference sequence). DNA of the CDR3: TGTGCCACCAGCAGAGATAGACTAGCGGGTTTAGAGACCCAGTACTTC. It is translated as CATSRDRLAGLETQYF.

The chain combines TRBV15 with TRBJ2-7; 11 positions match TRBD2. The length of the CDR3 is 16 residues. The germline V gene encodes CDR1 LNHNV and CDR2 YYDKDF (reference sequence). The ends lost 8 bases at V and 7 bases at J; junction bases unmatched: 16. CDR3: CATATGTSGGSWEQYF. For the CDR3, the DNA is TGTGCCACCGCGACCGGGACTAGCGGAGGGAGTTGGGAGCAGTACTTC.

The chain employs TRBV11-1 and TRBJ2-2; the match to TRBD1 covers 9 bases. In germline, CDR1 is SGHAT, CDR2 FQDESV (reference sequence). V lost 4 bases to trimming and J lost 2 bases; unmatched junction nucleotides: 2. The CDR3 is made up of 15 amino acids. CDR3 sequence reads: CASSSQGANTGELFF. The CDR3 nucleotides read TGTGCCAGCAGCTCACAGGGGGCTAACACCGGGGAGCTGTTTTTT. Filled out from reference TRBV11-1 and TRBJ2-2, the complete variable domain reads EAEVAQSPRYKITEKSQAVAFWCDPISGHATLYWYRQILGQGPELLVQFQDESVVDDSQLPKDRFSAERLKGVDSTLKIQPAELGDSAMYLCASSSQGANTGELFFGEGSRLTVL.

The chain joins TRBV7-2 to TRBJ1-2; tentatively, D is TRBD1 (6 bases). CDR1 SGHTA and CDR2 FQGNSA come from the germline V gene. The V end lost 1 base, the J end lost 4 bases, and 16 bases lay between the germline ends. The CDR3 totals 16 residues. CDR3: CASSLEAQTGVYGYTF. The DNA of the CDR3 is TGTGCCAGCAGCTTAGAGGCTCAGACAGGAGTCTATGGCTACACCTTC.

The chain links TRBV4-1 to TRBJ2-7; D gene ambiguous. The CDR3 contains 12 residues. V was pared by 4 bases and J by 10 bases, with 14 bases between. The germline V gene encodes CDR1 MGHRA and CDR2 YSYEKL. CDR3 in amino acids: CASSPPGHGQYF. DNA of the CDR3: TGCGCCAGCAGCCCCCCTGGTCACGGACAGTACTTC.

This rearrangement joins TRBV7-6 to TRBJ2-5; the match to TRBD2 covers 7 bases. This CDR3 contains 13 residues. V shed 5 bases, J shed 5 bases, and the junction held 5 bases outside the gene matches. Germline-derived CDR1 and CDR2 are SGHVS and FNYEAQ. The CDR3 is CASSTTREETQYF. In DNA, the CDR3 is TGTGCCAGCAGCACCACGCGGGAGGAGACCCAGTACTTC.

The genes are TRBV5-4 and TRBJ1-1, with 7 bases matching TRBD1. Germline CDR1 is SGHNT and CDR2 is YYREEE (reference sequence). This CDR3 spans 17 amino acids. Unmatched junction bases numbered 21, after V lost 9 bases and J lost 4 bases. CDR3 DNA: TGTGCCACCTGGGGTGGACAGGCCCTGGGGGTGGGCACTGAAGCTTTCTTT. Translating it yields CATWGGQALGVGTEAFF.

This clone showed up just once. The chain has TRBV27 and TRBJ2-1, with 11 nucleotides matching TRBD2. The trim removed 4 bases at V and 8 bases at J, leaving 7 bases unmatched. The CDR3 runs 15 residues. Germline CDR1 is MNHEY and CDR2 is SMNVEV (reference sequence). The CDR3 here is CASSSTSGNVDEQFF. The CDR3, as DNA: TGTGCCAGCAGTTCGACTAGCGGGAATGTCGATGAGCAGTTCTTC.

The genes are TRBV19 and TRBJ1-2; a weak D match, TRBD1 (5 bases). The CDR3 runs to 13 residues. Germline CDR1 and CDR2: LNHDA and SQIVND (reference sequence). Trimming removed 3 bases at V and 7 bases at J, with 12 bases between. For the CDR3, the DNA is TGTGCCAGTAGTATCGGGGACGCGGGTGGCTACACCTTC. It codes for CASSIGDAGGYTF.

This rearrangement joins TRBV28 to TRBJ2-3, with D hard to call. The V end lost 3 bases, the J end lost 8 bases, and 9 bases lay between the germline ends. The CDR3 length is 12 residues. The germline gives CDR1 MDHEN, CDR2 SYDVKM. DNA for the CDR3: TGTGCCAGCAGTTTGGTCAGTGCTACGCAGTATTTT. It specifies CASSLVSATQYF.

V and J are TRBV6-1 and TRBJ1-5; no reliable D call. This CDR3 region has 13 residues. V was cut by 4 bases and J by 7 bases, with 11 bases left in between. CDR1 is MNHNS, CDR2 SASEGT, per germline. The chain's CDR3 is CASSAGWEQPQHF. CDR3 sequence (DNA): TGTGCCAGCAGTGCCGGGTGGGAACAGCCCCAGCATTTT.

This clone was counted a few times. The chain joins TRBV27 to TRBJ1-4; D not resolved. The germline gives CDR1 MNHEY, CDR2 SMNVEV (reference sequence). The CDR3 totals 16 residues. The V end lost 2 bases, the J end lost 4 bases, and 14 bases lay between the germline ends. As DNA, the CDR3 is TGTGCCAGCAGTTTAGGTTTCGGAAGGAGTAATGAAAAACTGTTTTTT. Translated, it gives CASSLGFGRSNEKLFF.

This clone occurred once. CDR3 coding DNA: TGTGCCAGCAGTGAGGGGCCGTTGACTAGCGGCTACGAGCAGTACTTC. It yields the protein CASSEGPLTSGYEQYF. The chain has TRBV6-1 and TRBJ2-7, with 9 bases that match TRBD2. The CDR3 is made up of 16 amino acids. Losses at the gene ends were 3 bases for V and 3 bases for J; bases not matched to a gene: 9. CDR1 MNHNS and CDR2 SASEGT come from the germline V gene.

The sample holds one count of this clone. The chain is built from TRBV2 and TRBJ1-1; possibly TRBD1 for D (5 bases). CDR1 SNHLY and CDR2 FYNNEI come from the germline V gene. Trimming left V 4 bases short and J 4 bases short, with 16 bases between. The CDR3 is 15 amino acids. CDR3 DNA sequence: TGTGCCAGCAGTGGGAGGGGTGGGATGGGCACTGAAGCTTTCTTT. It yields the protein CASSGRGGMGTEAFF.

V and J are TRBV7-6 and TRBJ1-2, with D unresolved. V lost 1 base, J lost 0 bases, and 24 bases lay in between. The CDR3 has 20 amino acids. Germline CDR1 SGHVS, CDR2 FNYEAQ. CDR3 protein: CASSLEGGFARGSANYGYTF. The CDR3 region has the DNA TGTGCCAGCAGCTTAGAAGGAGGGTTTGCTCGGGGATCGGCTAACTATGGCTACACCTTC.